The present T cell receptor beta chain was sequenced within a study of OX40 agonist ivuxolimab in advanced cancers. Across the study: Ivuxolimab, an antibody that agonizes OX40 (CD134), was administered to the patients. Cancers in dose escalation were hepatocellular, melanoma, renal cell and head and neck.

A note on this clone: The target antigen is unknown.

Per the germline V gene, CDR1 is MNHEY and CDR2 is SMNVEV (reference sequence). Trimming stripped 4 bases from V and 1 base from J, with 13 bases between. The CDR3 has 15 amino acids. Study-wide results and caveats: Averaged across samples, CD8+ T cells carried more expanded clones than CD4+ did. Near-lowest levels of clonal expansion characterized partial responders at 0.1-3.0 mg/kg.

Assay used: immunoSEQ multiplex PCR; TCRdb lists only in-frame clones, some missing. The sample carries about 96,000 clones, about 92% recorded once. The chain uses TRBV27 and TRBJ1-1, with D uncertain. The input for sequencing was CD4+ or CD8+ T cells sorted from blood, taken in a trial of the OX40 agonist ivuxolimab. The TCR originated in an adult with an advanced solid tumor such as melanoma, head and neck, liver or kidney cancer. CDR3 nucleotide sequence: TGTGCCAGCAGTTCCCTGACTGAAAGGAACACTGAAGCTTTCTTT. Translation gives CASSSLTERNTEAFF.